This TCR beta chain comes out of a study of T cell responses to AZD1222 COVID-19 vaccine. The overall study: The analysis combined second doses at about 4 or about 12 weeks.

Findings and limits, study-wide: Recipients of AZD1222 seropositive at baseline numbered only 6 or 7.

This clone was seen a handful of times. Its matching antigen is unknown. Repertoires were generated with immunoSEQ multiplex PCR, while TCRdb's copy carries only in-frame clones and drops some. The sample contains roughly 100,000 clones, 80% to 90% of which appear only once. Trimming cost V 4 bases and J 0 bases, with 9 bases left between them. There are 15 residues in the CDR3. CDR1 SNHLY and CDR2 FYNNEI come from the germline V gene. This clonotype was obtained from an adult in good health. The chain joins TRBV2 to TRBJ2-2; TRBD2 is a possible D gene (5 bases). Here the sequenced sample was peripheral blood, taken on day 0 of AZD1222 vaccination. The CDR3 nucleotides read TGTGCCAGCAGTGGGACTCCAGCGAACACCGGGGAGCTGTTTTTT. Translation: CASSGTPANTGELFF.